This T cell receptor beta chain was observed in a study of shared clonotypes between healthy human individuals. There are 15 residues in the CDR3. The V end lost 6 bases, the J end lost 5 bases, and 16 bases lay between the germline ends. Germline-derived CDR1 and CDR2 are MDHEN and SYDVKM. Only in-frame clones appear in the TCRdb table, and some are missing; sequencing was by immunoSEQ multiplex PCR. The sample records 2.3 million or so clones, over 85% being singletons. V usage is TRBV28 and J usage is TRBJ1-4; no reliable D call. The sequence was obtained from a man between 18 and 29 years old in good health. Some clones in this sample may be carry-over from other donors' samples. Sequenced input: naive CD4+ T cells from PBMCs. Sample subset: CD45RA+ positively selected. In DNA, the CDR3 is TGTGCCAGCAGCCCCTGGCGGCACGTCAATGAAAAACTGTTTTTT. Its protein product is CASSPWRHVNEKLFF. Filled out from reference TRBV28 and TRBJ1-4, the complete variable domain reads DVKVTQSSRYLVKRTGEKVFLECVQDMDHENMFWYRQDPGLGLRLIYFSYDVKMKEKGDIPEGYSVSREKKERFSLILESASTNQTSMYLCASSPWRHVNEKLFFGSGTQLSVL.